These 10 T cell receptor beta chains share one sample of origin, sequenced in a study of CD8+ T cells in alopecia areata. Described treatment: oral pan-JAK inhibitor, 5-10 mg twice daily. RNA was isolated and reverse transcribed to cDNA, the sequencing template. Produced via immunoSEQ multiplex PCR; TCRdb's table is partial and in-frame only. The table has around 120,000 clones, 50% to 55% seen once. The sequencing here drew on CD4+ T cells sorted from blood, taken at week 4, from a patient treated with tofacitinib. Receptor source: a human donor with alopecia areata.

V gene TRBV11-2 combines with J gene TRBJ2-1; 11 nucleotides line up with TRBD2. CDR3 size: 15 residues. Germline CDR1 and CDR2: SGHAT and FQNNGV. Unmatched junction bases numbered 6, after V lost 4 bases and J lost 7 bases. This CDR3 reads CASSSTSGISNEQFF. Written as DNA, the CDR3 is TGTGCCAGCAGCTCGACTAGCGGGATATCGAATGAGCAGTTCTTC.

This chain links TRBV18 with TRBJ1-3; D is ambiguous. The CDR3 totals 14 residues. Trimming removed 3 bases from V and 4 bases from J, with 10 bases in between. Germline loops: CDR1 KGHSH, CDR2 LQKENI. The CDR3 DNA is TGTGCCAGCTCACCGGTGTTGAGAGGAAACACCATATATTTT. This gives the protein CASSPVLRGNTIYF.

CDR3 nucleotides: TGTGCCAGCAGCCGAAGCTTAATATCGAGGGCTGGAAACACCATATATTTT. This translates into CASSRSLISRAGNTIYF. The chain combines TRBV7-9 with TRBJ1-3, with unresolved D. The CDR3 covers 17 residues. Trimming cost V 5 bases and J 2 bases, with 19 bases left between them. CDR1 and CDR2 (germline): SEHNR, FQNEAQ (reference sequence).

The V gene is TRBV25-1, the J gene TRBJ2-5, with D maybe TRBD1 (6 bases). CDR3 length equals 12 residues. Germline assignment: CDR1 MGHDK and CDR2 SYGVNS. V was trimmed by 4 bases and J by 7 bases, leaving 10 bases between them. CDR3 bases: TGTGCCAGCAGTGGGACAGTAGTGACCCAGTACTTC. Amino acids: CASSGTVVTQYF.

This clone has just a few counts. The chain recombines TRBV29-1 with TRBJ2-3; D is undetermined. V dropped 3 bases and J dropped 2 bases, with 12 bases sitting between them. The CDR3 runs 14 residues. Germline V gene data show CDR1 as SQVTM and CDR2 as ANQGSEA. The CDR3 spells CSVDLAGSTDTQYF. In DNA, the CDR3 is TGCAGCGTTGACTTAGCCGGGTCCACAGATACGCAGTATTTT.

The chain is built from TRBV5-1 and TRBJ2-1, with TRBD2 matching 11 bases. The CDR3 has 16 amino acids. V lost 4 bases, J lost 5 bases, and 8 bases stayed unmatched. Looked up from germline, CDR1 is SGHRS and CDR2 is YFSETQ. CDR3 sequence: CASSPTSGRANNEQFF. CDR3 in DNA: TGCGCCAGCAGCCCCACTAGCGGGAGAGCTAACAATGAGCAGTTCTTC.

The chain couples TRBV29-1 to TRBJ2-7; 8 nucleotides line up with TRBD1. The CDR3 consists of 12 residues. The germline V gene has CDR1 SQVTM and CDR2 ANQGSEA. J gave up 3 bases and V 5 bases, and 3 bases lay outside the gene matches. The CDR3 protein is CSVQGAGYEQYF. DNA of the CDR3: TGCAGCGTTCAGGGGGCTGGCTACGAGCAGTACTTC.

The rearrangement joins TRBV2 to TRBJ2-7; D not certain. Germline CDR1 is SNHLY and CDR2 is FYNNEI. The CDR3 has 15 residues. Trimming removed 2 bases at V and 4 bases at J, with 15 bases between. This chain's CDR3 is CASSERSSLRYEQYF. The CDR3 DNA is TGTGCCAGCAGTGAAAGGTCGTCTCTCCGATACGAGCAGTACTTC. Filled out from reference TRBV2 and TRBJ2-7, the complete variable domain reads EPEVTQTPSHQVTQMGQEVILRCVPISNHLYFYWYRQILGQKVEFLVSFYNNEISEKSEIFDDQFSVERPDGSNFTLKIRSTKLEDSAMYFCASSERSSLRYEQYFGPGTRLTVT.

This clone showed up just a few times. The chain has TRBV29-1 and TRBJ2-1; no definite D call. V lost 7 bases, J lost 5 bases, and 18 bases lay in between. Germline V gives CDR1 SQVTM, CDR2 ANQGSEA. This CDR3 has 14 amino acids. The CDR3 loop is CSAAVLGGHNEQFF. For the CDR3, the DNA is TGCAGCGCCGCTGTCCTAGGCGGACACAATGAGCAGTTCTTC.

The chain employs TRBV6-1 and TRBJ1-2; TRBD1 agrees at 7 bases. CDR1 and CDR2 (germline): MNHNS, SASEGT. CDR3 length: 14 amino acids. J was trimmed by 7 bases and V by 2 bases; bases with no gene match: 7. The CDR3: CASSELQGKSGYTF. Written as DNA, the CDR3 is TGTGCCAGCAGTGAATTACAGGGGAAGAGTGGCTACACCTTC.